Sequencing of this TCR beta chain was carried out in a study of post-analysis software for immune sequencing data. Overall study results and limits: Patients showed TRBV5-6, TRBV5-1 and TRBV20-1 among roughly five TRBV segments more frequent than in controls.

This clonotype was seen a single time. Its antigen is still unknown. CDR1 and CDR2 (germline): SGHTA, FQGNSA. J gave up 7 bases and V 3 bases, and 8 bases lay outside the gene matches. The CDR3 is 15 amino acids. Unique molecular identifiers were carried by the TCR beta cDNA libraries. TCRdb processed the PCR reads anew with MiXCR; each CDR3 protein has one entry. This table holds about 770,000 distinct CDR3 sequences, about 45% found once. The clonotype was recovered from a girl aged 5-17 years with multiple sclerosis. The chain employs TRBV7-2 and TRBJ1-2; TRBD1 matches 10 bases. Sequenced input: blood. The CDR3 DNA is TGTGCCAGCAGCTTGGGGGACAGGGGAAATACTGGCTACACCTTC. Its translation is CASSLGDRGNTGYTF.